These T cell receptor beta chains were read from a single sample in a study of T cell responses to AZD1222 COVID-19 vaccine. The method was immunoSEQ multiplex PCR; TCRdb's version includes in-frame clones alone and lacks a portion of them. The repertoire consists of over 200,000 clones, with approximately 94% occurring once and the leading ten covering over 1.5%. Sequencing was performed on peripheral blood, taken 28 days after the second dose of the MenACWY control vaccine. The receptor source for this set is an adult who received the MenACWY meningococcal vaccine as a control. Both conserved end residues are part of each CDR3. The order of the fields is D gene, V gene, J gene, clone size, CDR3 protein, CDR3 DNA. D genes are given only for firm matches. Clone size is not always given. Where it is, it says once, few, many or a class for expanded clones.

-	TRBV6-5	TRBJ2-7	-	CASSTDYRASYEQYF	TGTGCCAGCAGTACCGACTACAGGGCGTCCTACGAGCAGTACTTC
-	TRBV7-9	TRBJ2-5	-	CASSLQQGWETQYF	TGTGCCAGCAGCTTACAACAGGGCTGGGAGACCCAGTACTTC
-	TRBV4-3	TRBJ2-7	-	CASSSTAGSYHEQYF	TGCGCCAGCAGCTCAACGGCAGGGAGTTACCACGAGCAGTACTTC
TRBD1	TRBV9	TRBJ1-1	-	CASSVTPGGSLNTEAFF	TGTGCCAGCAGCGTAACTCCAGGGGGATCACTGAACACTGAAGCTTTCTTT
-	TRBV4-2	TRBJ2-1	-	CASSQDRLREQFF	TGTGCCAGCAGCCAAGATCGTCTACGGGAGCAGTTCTTC
-	TRBV5-4	TRBJ2-1	-	CASSSTQTRSGFF	TGTGCCAGCAGCTCAACTCAGACAAGGTCGGGGTTCTTC
TRBD2	TRBV3-1/TRBV3-2	TRBJ2-7	-	CASSQGLADSSYEQYF	TGTGCCAGCAGCCAAGGACTAGCGGATAGCTCCTACGAGCAGTACTTC
TRBD2	TRBV2	TRBJ2-7	once	CASKVAGLDEQYF	TGTGCCAGCAAGGTAGCGGGACTCGACGAGCAGTACTTC
TRBD2	TRBV5-1	TRBJ2-4	-	CASSQLAGPKNIQYF	TGCGCCAGCAGCCAACTAGCGGGGCCCAAAAACATTCAGTACTTC
-	TRBV9	TRBJ2-1	-	CASSVDPRGRNNEQFF	TGTGCCAGCAGCGTAGATCCAAGGGGGAGAAACAATGAGCAGTTCTTC
-	TRBV14	TRBJ2-5	once	CASSQGGHSRAETQYF	TGTGCCAGCAGCCAAGGGGGGCACAGCCGGGCGGAGACCCAGTACTTC
TRBD1	TRBV24-1	TRBJ1-1	-	CATSDSWDSIAFF	TGTGCCACCAGTGATTCTTGGGACAGTATCGCTTTCTTT
-	TRBV3-1/TRBV3-2	TRBJ1-1	-	CASSQGGAEAFF	TGTGCCAGCAGCCAAGGTGGGGCTGAAGCTTTCTTT
-	TRBV7-2	TRBJ1-2	-	CASSPGNNYGYTF	TGTGCCAGCAGCCCCGGGAATAACTATGGCTACACCTTC
-	TRBV11-2	TRBJ2-1	-	CASSFLTSSYNEQFF	TGTGCCAGCAGCTTTCTAACTAGCTCCTACAATGAGCAGTTCTTC
TRBD1	TRBV9	TRBJ2-7	-	CASSGPGTGSYEQYF	TGTGCCAGCAGCGGACCGGGGACAGGCTCCTACGAGCAGTACTTC
TRBD1	TRBV30	TRBJ1-4	-	CAWSVMGQGGKLFF	TGTGCCTGGAGTGTAATGGGACAGGGAGGGAAACTGTTTTTT
TRBD1	TRBV7-9	TRBJ2-7	-	CASSLDPGQGASEQYF	TGTGCCAGCAGCTTAGATCCGGGACAGGGGGCCAGTGAGCAGTACTTC
TRBD1	TRBV5-4	TRBJ1-3	-	CASSTTGGTDTIYF	TGTGCCAGCAGCACTACAGGGGGCACAGACACCATATATTTT
-	TRBV13	TRBJ1-2	-	CASSLGLSGWGYTF	TGTGCCAGCAGCTTAGGCCTTTCAGGGTGGGGCTACACCTTC
-	TRBV2	TRBJ2-2	-	CASSERQSYSTGELFF	TGTGCCAGCAGTGAAAGACAGAGTTACAGCACCGGGGAGCTGTTTTTT
-	TRBV3-1/TRBV3-2	TRBJ2-6	-	CASSQDSSQELFGANVLTF	TGTGCCAGCAGCCAAGATTCTAGCCAGGAGTTATTTGGGGCCAACGTCCTGACTTTC
-	TRBV9	TRBJ2-7	-	CASSVEGDGTYEQYF	TGTGCCAGCAGCGTAGAAGGGGACGGTACCTACGAGCAGTACTTC
TRBD2	TRBV4-1	TRBJ2-5	-	CAGSRGDRETQYF	TGCGCCGGCAGCCGGGGGGATCGGGAGACCCAGTACTTC
-	TRBV7-7	TRBJ2-7	once	CASSLGVSYEQYF	TGTGCTAGCAGCTTGGGCGTCTCCTACGAGCAGTACTTC
TRBD2	TRBV11-2	TRBJ2-5	-	CASSLQLAGGLYQETQYF	TGTGCCAGCAGCTTGCAACTAGCGGGGGGGTTGTACCAAGAGACCCAGTACTTC
TRBD2	TRBV7-9	TRBJ2-7	-	CASSLDSSGSYEQYF	TGTGCCAGCAGCTTAGATTCTAGCGGAAGCTACGAGCAGTACTTC
-	TRBV6-5	TRBJ1-4	-	CASGGSNEKLFF	TGTGCCAGCGGGGGCAGCAATGAAAAACTGTTTTTT
-	TRBV10-1	TRBJ2-7	-	CASSERGPYEQYF	TGCGCCAGCAGCGAACGGGGGCCCTACGAGCAGTACTTC
TRBD2	TRBV5-1	TRBJ2-1	-	CASSSGLAGGNEQFF	TGCGCCAGCAGCTCTGGACTAGCGGGAGGTAATGAGCAGTTCTTC
-	TRBV6-5	TRBJ2-7	-	CASSYRPARQPYEQYF	TGTGCCAGCAGTTACCGGCCTGCTCGACAGCCCTACGAGCAGTACTTC
-	TRBV27	TRBJ2-7	-	CASSLTGEFEQYF	TGTGCCAGCAGTTTAACGGGGGAGTTCGAGCAGTACTTC
-	TRBV28	TRBJ1-2	once	CASAVNNYGYTF	TGTGCCAGCGCCGTAAACAACTATGGCTACACCTTC
TRBD2	TRBV6-2/TRBV6-3	TRBJ2-5	-	CASSYLAGGPVQETQYF	TGTGCCAGCAGTTACCTAGCGGGGGGGCCAGTCCAAGAGACCCAGTACTTC
-	TRBV19	TRBJ1-5	-	CASSIGQASNQPQHF	TGTGCCAGTAGTATAGGGCAGGCGTCAAATCAGCCCCAGCATTTT
-	TRBV11-1	TRBJ1-6	-	CASSKGEGPLHF	TGTGCCAGCAGCAAGGGGGAAGGGCCCCTCCACTTT
-	TRBV28	TRBJ2-1	-	CASSLSRNEQFF	TGTGCCAGCAGTTTGTCTCGCAATGAGCAGTTCTTC
-	TRBV5-4	TRBJ1-2	-	CASSSGGEGYTF	TGTGCCAGCAGCTCCGGAGGGGAAGGCTACACCTTC
-	TRBV12-3/TRBV12-4	TRBJ2-4	-	CASGGLAKNIQYF	TGTGCCAGCGGTGGGTTAGCCAAAAACATTCAGTACTTC
-	TRBV10-3	TRBJ1-2	-	CAISGDSAYGYTF	TGTGCCATCAGCGGGGACTCCGCCTATGGCTACACCTTC
-	TRBV6-1	TRBJ1-1	-	CASSEARVVGNTEAFF	TGTGCCAGCAGTGAAGCGCGGGTCGTGGGGAACACTGAAGCTTTCTTT
TRBD1	TRBV30	TRBJ1-5	-	CAWSAWGQGAFGQPQHF	TGTGCCTGGAGCGCTTGGGGGCAGGGGGCATTCGGACAGCCCCAGCATTTT
TRBD1	TRBV5-4	TRBJ1-5	once	CASSPDRGLGQPQHF	TGTGCCAGCAGTCCCGACAGGGGGCTCGGGCAGCCCCAGCATTTT
TRBD2	TRBV5-1	TRBJ2-3	-	CASSREGDTQYF	TGCGCCAGCAGTCGGGAGGGGGATACGCAGTATTTT
TRBD2	TRBV3-1/TRBV3-2	TRBJ2-7	-	CASSQVLAGVSEQYF	TGTGCCAGCAGCCAAGTCTTAGCGGGAGTGTCCGAGCAGTACTTC
TRBD1	TRBV4-1	TRBJ1-3	-	CASSQVVTGASGNTIYF	TGCGCCAGCAGCCAAGTTGTGACAGGGGCCTCTGGAAACACCATATATTTT
-	TRBV27	TRBJ1-1	-	CASSLRGSQKPFF	TGTGCCAGCAGTTTACGCGGCAGCCAAAAACCTTTCTTT
TRBD1	TRBV9	TRBJ2-2	-	CASSVRTGGFTGELFF	TGTGCCAGCAGCGTAAGGACAGGGGGCTTCACCGGGGAGCTGTTTTTT
-	TRBV5-1	TRBJ2-5	-	CASSLVGEETQYF	TGCGCCAGCAGCTTGGTGGGGGAAGAGACCCAGTACTTC
-	TRBV10-3	TRBJ1-2	-	CAISEEGGNYGYTF	TGTGCCATCAGTGAGGAAGGGGGTAACTATGGCTACACCTTC